Each of the 29 T cell receptor beta chains below was sequenced from the same sample in a study of blood T cell repertoires in COVID-19. The method was immunoSEQ multiplex PCR; TCRdb's version includes in-frame clones alone and lacks a portion of them. This sample yields roughly 140,000 clones, of which 65% to 80% are seen a single time; 4.2% belongs to the top ten. The sample comprised peripheral blood. These receptors were obtained from a man in his fifties or sixties with acute or convalescent COVID-19.

The chain has TRBV5-1 and TRBJ1-3; D gene ambiguous. The ends were cut back, 4 bases at V and 1 base at J, with 6 bases in the middle. This CDR3 comprises 13 residues. Per germline, CDR1 SGHRS and CDR2 YFSETQ. The CDR3 DNA reads TGCGCCAGCAGCCCGGGATCTGGAAACACCATATATTTT. Its translation is CASSPGSGNTIYF.

Here the CDR3 DNA reads TGTGCCAGCAGGCCACGGGGGGGGGATACGCAGTATTTT. Its protein product is CASRPRGGDTQYF. The V call is TRBV12-3 or TRBV12-4, the J call TRBJ2-3, with 8 bases fitting TRBD2. The CDR3 runs to 13 residues. After removal of 6 bases from V and 6 bases from J, the junction contained 5 bases not matched to a gene.

V is TRBV5-6 and J is TRBJ1-1; unclear D gene. This CDR3 has 14 amino acids. Trimming took 0 bases from V and 3 from J, leaving 9 bases between them. Germline loops: CDR1 SGHDT, CDR2 YYEEEE. DNA for the CDR3: TGTGCCAGCAGCTTGGACAGCGGAGACACTGAAGCTTTCTTT. This gives the protein CASSLDSGDTEAFF.

This chain connects TRBV7-2 to TRBJ2-7; 8 positions match TRBD2. The CDR3 is 16 residues long. The junction had 6 bases not matched to a gene; V was cut back by 1 base and J by 1 base. The germline gives CDR1 SGHTA, CDR2 FQGNSA. The CDR3 DNA follows: TGTGCCAGCAGCTTAGTGTCTAGCGGGCCATCCTACGAGCAGTACTTC. Its translation: CASSLVSSGPSYEQYF.

The table lists this clone with many counts. The CDR3 sequence is CASSSDSPFGSPDNEQFF. The CDR3 region has the DNA TGTGCCAGCAGCTCCGACTCCCCTTTCGGGAGTCCCGACAATGAGCAGTTCTTC. V usage is TRBV11-2 and J usage is TRBJ2-1; a weak D match, TRBD2 (6 bases). The CDR3 has 18 residues. Germline V gene data show CDR1 as SGHAT and CDR2 as FQNNGV. The V and J ends lost 4 bases and 5 bases respectively, with 24 bases between them.

This chain uses TRBV2 with TRBJ2-2, with D perhaps TRBD1 (7 bases). This CDR3 contains 15 residues. The ends were cut back, 6 bases at V and 1 base at J, with 12 bases in the middle. Germline CDR1 reads SNHLY; CDR2 reads FYNNEI. CDR3 protein: CASSAGGLNTGELFF. CDR3 nucleotides: TGTGCCAGCAGCGCAGGGGGGCTGAACACCGGGGAGCTGTTTTTT.

CDR3 nucleotides: TGTGCCAGCAGTGGATGGACAGGGAGCTCCTACGAGCAGTACTTC. It yields the protein CASSGWTGSSYEQYF. The chain uses TRBV28 and TRBJ2-7, with 8 positions matching TRBD1. The CDR3 sequence is 15 residues long. Germline trimming cut 5 bases from V and 0 bases from J; bases unmatched to any gene: 6. CDR1 and CDR2 (germline): MDHEN, SYDVKM.

The gene calls are TRBV2 and TRBJ2-1; D is perhaps TRBD2 (5 bases). Looked up from germline, CDR1 is SNHLY and CDR2 is FYNNEI. The CDR3 contains 12 residues. The V end was cut by 6 bases, the J end by 7 bases, with 10 bases between. The CDR3: CASSARRNEQFF. The CDR3 nucleotides read TGTGCCAGCAGCGCTCGGAGGAATGAGCAGTTCTTC.

CDR3 protein: CASSLMPSGRYEQYF. In DNA form, the CDR3 reads TGTGCCAGCAGCTTAATGCCTAGCGGGAGATACGAGCAGTACTTC. This chain links TRBV5-8 with TRBJ2-7; 10 bases line up with TRBD2. This CDR3 has 15 residues. The junction had 6 bases not matched to a gene; V was cut back by 2 bases and J by 4 bases. Germline CDR1 and CDR2: SGHTS and YDEGEE.

The V and J genes are TRBV28 and TRBJ1-3; a possible D gene is TRBD1 (5 bases). Between the trimmed V and J ends, which lost 10 bases and 2 bases, there was a span of 9 bases. This CDR3 spans 12 amino acids. Germline CDR1 and CDR2: MDHEN and SYDVKM. CDR3 nucleotide sequence: TGTGCCACCGACAGTGCTGGAAACACCATATATTTT. Protein sequence: CATDSAGNTIYF.

J is TRBJ1-2 and V is TRBV29-1; 7 bases are shared with TRBD1. With V trimmed by 5 bases and J by 4 bases, 4 bases remained unmatched. Germline CDR1 is SQVTM and CDR2 is ANQGSEA. The CDR3 covers 12 residues. CDR3 residues: CSVHRGGYGYTF. CDR3 in DNA: TGCAGCGTTCACAGGGGAGGCTATGGCTACACCTTC.

This rearrangement joins TRBV28 to TRBJ1-3; 10 positions match TRBD1. Losses at the gene ends were 5 bases for V and 4 bases for J; bases not matched to a gene: 5. Germline V gene sequence: CDR1 MDHEN, CDR2 SYDVKM. CDR3 length: 15 amino acids. The CDR3 nucleotides are TGTGCCAGCAGTGGGACAGGGGCAGGGGGAAACACCATATATTTT. This codes for CASSGTGAGGNTIYF.

CDR3 sequence: CASSLADTGLSGNTIYF. As DNA, the CDR3 is TGTGCCAGCAGCTTAGCGGACACAGGGCTCTCTGGAAACACCATATATTTT. J is TRBJ1-3 and V is TRBV7-8; D may be TRBD1 (6 bases). The CDR3 runs to 17 residues. The germline V and J ends were trimmed by 0 bases and 0 bases, with 12 bases remaining between them. The germline gives CDR1 SGHVS, CDR2 FQNEAQ.

The chain uses TRBV13 and TRBJ2-5; D not certain. Germline loops: CDR1 PRHDT, CDR2 FYEKMQ (reference sequence). V was shortened by 0 bases and J by 5 bases, with 7 bases between the two germline ends. The CDR3 runs 13 residues. The CDR3 sequence: CASSLGGWETQYF. The CDR3 nucleotides read TGTGCCAGCAGCTTAGGGGGCTGGGAGACCCAGTACTTC.

Details on this clone: At one boundary the junction diverges from the germline segment, which might be a read error. The chain combines TRBV5-6 with TRBJ2-5; 7 positions match TRBD2. CDR1 and CDR2 (germline): SGHDT, YYEEEE. The length of the CDR3 is 15 residues. In nucleotides, the CDR3 is TGTGCCAGCAGCTCACAAGCGGGAAATCAAGGGACCCAGTACTTC. Translating gives CASSSQAGNQGTQYF.

The chain combines TRBV28 with TRBJ2-6, with a weak D call TRBD2 (5 bases). The length of the CDR3 is 16 residues. Germline loops: CDR1 MDHEN, CDR2 SYDVKM. Deletions cut 4 bases from V and 0 bases from J, with 10 bases between. In nucleotides, the CDR3 is TGTGCCAGCAGTTATGGGGAGAGCTCTGGGGCCAACGTCCTGACTTTC. This sequence encodes CASSYGESSGANVLTF.

The CDR3 DNA reads TGCAGTGCTAGTGCCGTGGGCGGGCTGCCCTACGAGCAGTACTTC. Protein sequence: CSASAVGGLPYEQYF. V is TRBV20-1 and J is TRBJ2-7; a possible D gene is TRBD2 (5 bases). Trimming shortened V by 3 bases and J by 2 bases, and 17 bases separated the two germline ends. Per the germline V gene, CDR1 is DFQATT and CDR2 is SNEGSKA (reference sequence). The CDR3 sequence is 15 residues long.

The chain joins TRBV9 to TRBJ2-1; TRBD2 matches 7 bases. Per germline, CDR1 SGDLS and CDR2 YYNGEE. The ends lost 6 bases at V and 5 bases at J; junction bases unmatched: 5. The CDR3 is 13 residues long. In DNA, the CDR3 is TGTGCCAGCACCAGCGGGATGAACAATGAGCAGTTCTTC. Its translation: CASTSGMNNEQFF.

This clone was detected only once. The chain couples TRBV28 to TRBJ2-7; possible D gene TRBD1, 5 bases. Germline V CDR1 and CDR2: MDHEN, SYDVKM. The CDR3 is 15 residues long. The ends were cut back, 5 bases at V and 0 bases at J, with 14 bases in the middle. CDR3 sequence (DNA): TGTGCCAGCAGTCTCCCCCAGGACACCTCCTACGAGCAGTACTTC. It encodes CASSLPQDTSYEQYF.

This chain uses TRBV7-3 with TRBJ2-4; possible D gene TRBD1, 5 bases. Germline V gene sequence: CDR1 SGHTA, CDR2 FQGTGA. V lost 2 bases and J lost 6, with 11 bases in between. CDR3 length: 14 amino acids. The CDR3 reads CASSLSAGSNIQYF. CDR3 in DNA: TGTGCCAGCAGCTTATCGGCAGGGTCAAACATTCAGTACTTC.

The chain couples TRBV5-4 to TRBJ2-2; D may be TRBD1 (6 bases). The germline CDR1 and CDR2 sequences are SGHNT and YYREEE (reference sequence). The CDR3 totals 14 residues. Trimming removed 2 bases from V and 6 bases from J, with 11 bases in between. The CDR3 spells CASSLQGVPGELFF. The DNA of the CDR3 is TGTGCCAGCAGCTTACAGGGTGTCCCCGGGGAGCTGTTTTTT.

V and J are TRBV5-1 and TRBJ1-5; tentatively, D is TRBD1 (6 bases). The CDR3 sequence is 15 residues long. V shed 0 bases and J shed 5 bases, with 12 bases lying between them. Germline loops: CDR1 SGHRS, CDR2 YFSETQ. This CDR3 is CASSLAPDSHQPQHF. CDR3 coding DNA: TGCGCCAGCAGCTTGGCCCCGGACAGCCATCAGCCCCAGCATTTT.

This clone was seen a handful of times. CDR3 sequence: CASSLGTEGNTIYF. In DNA form, the CDR3 reads TGTGCCAGCAGCTTAGGGACAGAAGGAAACACCATATATTTT. This sequence joins TRBV11-2 and TRBJ1-3; a possible D gene is TRBD1 (6 bases). The CDR3 sequence is 14 residues long. Trimming left V 1 base short and J 4 bases short, with 8 bases between. The germline V gene has CDR1 SGHAT and CDR2 FQNNGV.

The J gene is TRBJ2-4, the V gene TRBV5-1, with 11 nucleotides matching TRBD2. The CDR3 covers 16 residues. CDR1 and CDR2 (germline): SGHRS, YFSETQ. Germline trimming cut 4 bases from V and 6 bases from J; bases unmatched to any gene: 9. CDR3 amino acids: CASSPTGTSGLNIQYF. CDR3 DNA sequence: TGCGCCAGCAGCCCCACCGGGACTAGCGGCTTAAACATTCAGTACTTC.

The rearrangement uses TRBV18 and TRBJ2-2; possibly TRBD2 for D (6 bases). V lost 8 bases to trimming and J lost 4 bases, with 20 bases between them. Germline CDR1 is KGHSH and CDR2 is LQKENI. The CDR3 length is 16 residues. CDR3 bases: TGTGCCAGCGCGATCGTAGGAGGGTCTTTCACCGGGGAGCTGTTTTTT. Its translation: CASAIVGGSFTGELFF.

The rearrangement joins TRBV24-1 to TRBJ2-5; TRBD1 aligns across 10 bases. The germline V gene has CDR1 KGHDR and CDR2 SFDVKD. The V and J ends lost 2 bases and 5 bases, in that order; junction bases with no gene match: 4. This CDR3 contains 15 residues. The CDR3 DNA is TGTGCCACCAGTGATTGGGGACAGGGGCAGGAGACCCAGTACTTC. Amino acid sequence: CATSDWGQGQETQYF.

The CDR3, as DNA: TGCAGCGCTAAGACTTCAGAGACCCAGTACTTC. Amino acid sequence: CSAKTSETQYF. The rearrangement links TRBV29-1 to TRBJ2-5, with D unclear. V was pared by 7 bases and J by 4 bases, with 10 bases between. This CDR3 is 11 amino acids long. Germline V gives CDR1 SQVTM, CDR2 ANQGSEA. Full variable domain (outside the CDR3, taken from reference TRBV29-1 and TRBJ2-5): SAVISQKPSRDICQRGTSLTIQCQVDSQVTMMFWYRQQPGQSLTLIATANQGSEATYESGFVIDKFPISRPNLTFSTLTVSNMSPEDSSIYLCSAKTSETQYFGPGTRLLVL.

CDR3 nucleotides: TGTGCCAGCAGGCATAGCGGGAGCGCCTTGGATACGCAGTATTTT. The encoded protein is CASRHSGSALDTQYF. The chain combines TRBV28 with TRBJ2-3; the match to TRBD2 covers 9 bases. Germline V gene data show CDR1 as MDHEN and CDR2 as SYDVKM. The CDR3 has 15 residues. V was pared by 6 bases and J by 6 bases, with 10 bases of the junction left unmatched.

This chain joins TRBV6-6 and TRBJ2-7, with D hard to call. This CDR3 comprises 14 residues. Germline-derived CDR1 and CDR2 are MNHNY and SVGAGI (reference sequence). Trimming left V 2 bases short and J 2 bases short, with 10 bases between. The CDR3 DNA reads as TGTGCCAGCAGTTACGGTCAACTCGCCTACGAGCAGTACTTC. It codes for CASSYGQLAYEQYF.